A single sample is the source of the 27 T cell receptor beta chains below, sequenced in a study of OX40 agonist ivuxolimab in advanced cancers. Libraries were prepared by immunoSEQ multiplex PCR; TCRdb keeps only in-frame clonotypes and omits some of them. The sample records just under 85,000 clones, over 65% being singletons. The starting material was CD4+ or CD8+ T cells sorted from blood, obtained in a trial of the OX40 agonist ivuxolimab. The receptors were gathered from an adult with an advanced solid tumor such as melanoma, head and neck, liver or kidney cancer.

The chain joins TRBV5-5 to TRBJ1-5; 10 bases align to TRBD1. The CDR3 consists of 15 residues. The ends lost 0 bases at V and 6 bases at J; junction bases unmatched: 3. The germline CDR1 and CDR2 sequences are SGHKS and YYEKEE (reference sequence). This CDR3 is CASSLAGTGVQPQHF. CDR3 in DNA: TGTGCCAGCAGCTTGGCCGGGACAGGGGTTCAGCCCCAGCATTTT.

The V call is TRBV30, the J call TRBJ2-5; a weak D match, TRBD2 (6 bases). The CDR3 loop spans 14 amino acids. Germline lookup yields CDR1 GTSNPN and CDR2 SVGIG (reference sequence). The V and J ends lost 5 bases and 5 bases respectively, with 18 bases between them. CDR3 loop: CAWGGFLSTETQYF. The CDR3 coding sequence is TGTGCCTGGGGGGGGTTCCTCAGCACCGAGACCCAGTACTTC.

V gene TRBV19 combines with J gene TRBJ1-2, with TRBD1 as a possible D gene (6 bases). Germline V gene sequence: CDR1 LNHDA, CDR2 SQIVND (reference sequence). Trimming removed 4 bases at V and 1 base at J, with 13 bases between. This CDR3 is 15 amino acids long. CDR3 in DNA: TGTGCCAGTAGTACAATCGACAGGTATAACTATGGCTACACCTTC. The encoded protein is CASSTIDRYNYGYTF.

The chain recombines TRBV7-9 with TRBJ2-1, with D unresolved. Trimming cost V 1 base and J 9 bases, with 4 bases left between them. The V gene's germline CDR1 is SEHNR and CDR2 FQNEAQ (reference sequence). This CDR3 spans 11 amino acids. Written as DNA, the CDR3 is TGTGCCAGCAGCTTAGAAAGTGAGCAGTTCTTC. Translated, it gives CASSLESEQFF.

The chain's CDR3 is CASRPARGRGNEKLFF. Here the CDR3 DNA reads TGTGCCAGCAGGCCAGCCAGGGGGCGGGGTAATGAAAAACTGTTTTTT. The chain joins TRBV7-9 to TRBJ1-4, with 8 bases lining up with TRBD1. Losses at the gene ends were 6 bases for V and 4 bases for J; bases not matched to a gene: 10. The CDR3 loop spans 16 amino acids. CDR1 is SEHNR and CDR2 is FQNEAQ in the germline V gene (reference sequence).

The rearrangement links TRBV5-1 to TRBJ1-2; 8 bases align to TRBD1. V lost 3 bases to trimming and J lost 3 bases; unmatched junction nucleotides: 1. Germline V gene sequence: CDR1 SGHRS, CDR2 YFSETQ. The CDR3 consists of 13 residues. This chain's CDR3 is CASSSGQDYGYTF. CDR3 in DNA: TGCGCCAGCAGCTCGGGACAGGACTATGGCTACACCTTC.

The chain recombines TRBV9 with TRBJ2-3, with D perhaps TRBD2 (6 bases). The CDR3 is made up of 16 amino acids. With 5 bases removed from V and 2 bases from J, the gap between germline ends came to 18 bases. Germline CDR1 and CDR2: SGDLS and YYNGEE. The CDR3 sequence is CASSLGVAGPTDTQYF. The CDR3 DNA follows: TGTGCCAGCAGTCTGGGGGTCGCGGGGCCCACAGATACGCAGTATTTT.

CDR3 loop: CASSYRDSLNEKLFF. The CDR3 nucleotides are TGTGCCAGCAGTTACCGAGACTCCCTTAATGAAAAACTGTTTTTT. J is TRBJ1-4 and V is TRBV6-5; D not resolved. This CDR3 has 15 residues. Looked up from germline, CDR1 is MNHEY and CDR2 is SVGAGI. Between the trimmed V and J ends, which lost 2 bases and 4 bases, there was a span of 11 bases.

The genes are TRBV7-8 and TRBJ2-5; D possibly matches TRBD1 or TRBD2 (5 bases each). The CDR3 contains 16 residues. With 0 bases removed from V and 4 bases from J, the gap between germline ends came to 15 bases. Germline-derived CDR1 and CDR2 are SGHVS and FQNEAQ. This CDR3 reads CASSLASAGRGETQYF. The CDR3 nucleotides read TGTGCCAGCAGCTTAGCGTCGGCAGGGAGAGGAGAGACCCAGTACTTC.

CDR3: CASSRAGGTDTQYF. The CDR3 nucleotides are TGCGCCAGCAGTCGGGCGGGGGGCACAGATACGCAGTATTTT. The rearrangement uses TRBV5-1 and TRBJ2-3; TRBD2 agrees at 7 bases. The CDR3 contains 14 residues. V lost 5 bases to trimming and J lost 1 base; unmatched junction nucleotides: 4. Per germline, CDR1 SGHRS and CDR2 YFSETQ. The entire variable domain, with the rest obtained from reference TRBV5-1 and TRBJ2-3, is as follows: KAGVTQTPRYLIKTRGQQVTLSCSPISGHRSVSWYQQTPGQGLQFLFEYFSETQRNKGNFPGRFSGRQFSNSRSEMNVSTLELGDSALYLCASSRAGGTDTQYFGPGTRLTVL.

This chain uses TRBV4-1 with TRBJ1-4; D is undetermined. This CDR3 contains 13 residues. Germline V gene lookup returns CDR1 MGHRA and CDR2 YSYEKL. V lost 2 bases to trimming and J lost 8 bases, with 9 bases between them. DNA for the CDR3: TGCGCCAGCAGCCAATGGAGAGGGGAAAAACTGTTTTTT. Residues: CASSQWRGEKLFF.

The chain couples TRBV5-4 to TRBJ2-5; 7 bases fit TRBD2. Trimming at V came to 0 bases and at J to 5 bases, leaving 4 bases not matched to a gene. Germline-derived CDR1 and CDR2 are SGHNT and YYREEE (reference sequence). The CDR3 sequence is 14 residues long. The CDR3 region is CASSLAGREETQYF. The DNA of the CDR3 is TGTGCCAGCAGCTTGGCCGGGCGGGAGGAGACCCAGTACTTC.

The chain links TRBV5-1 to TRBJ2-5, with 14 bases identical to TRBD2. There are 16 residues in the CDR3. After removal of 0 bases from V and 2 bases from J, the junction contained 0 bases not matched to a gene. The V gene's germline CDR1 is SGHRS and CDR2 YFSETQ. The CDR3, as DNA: TGCGCCAGCAGCTTGGGACTAGCGGGGGGGCAAGAGACCCAGTACTTC. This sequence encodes CASSLGLAGGQETQYF.

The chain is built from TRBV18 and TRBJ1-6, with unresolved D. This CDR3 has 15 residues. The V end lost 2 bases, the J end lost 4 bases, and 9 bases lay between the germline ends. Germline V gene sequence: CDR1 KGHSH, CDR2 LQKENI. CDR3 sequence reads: CASSPELLYNSPLHF. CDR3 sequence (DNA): TGTGCCAGCTCACCAGAACTCCTGTATAATTCACCCCTCCACTTT.

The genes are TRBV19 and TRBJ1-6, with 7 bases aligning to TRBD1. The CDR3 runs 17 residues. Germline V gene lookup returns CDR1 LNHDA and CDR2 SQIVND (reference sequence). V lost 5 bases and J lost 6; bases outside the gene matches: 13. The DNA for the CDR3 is TGTGCCAGTAGTCCTTGGGACAGTATCCCCTCTAATTCACCCCTCCACTTT. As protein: CASSPWDSIPSNSPLHF.

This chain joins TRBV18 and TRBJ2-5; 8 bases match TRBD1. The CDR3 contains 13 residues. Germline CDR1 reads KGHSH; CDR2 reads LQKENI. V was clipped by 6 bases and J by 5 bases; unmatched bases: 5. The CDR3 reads CASSFGQGETQYF. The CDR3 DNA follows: TGTGCCAGCTCCTTCGGACAGGGTGAGACCCAGTACTTC.

The CDR3 region is CASGSSMNTEAFF. CDR3 sequence (DNA): TGTGCTAGTGGCTCCTCAATGAACACTGAAGCTTTCTTT. The chain recombines TRBV12-5 with TRBJ1-1; D remains ambiguous. Germline V gene lookup returns CDR1 LGHNT and CDR2 FRNRAP. The CDR3 runs 13 residues. Trimming took off 6 bases at V and 0 bases at J, with 8 bases between the two ends.

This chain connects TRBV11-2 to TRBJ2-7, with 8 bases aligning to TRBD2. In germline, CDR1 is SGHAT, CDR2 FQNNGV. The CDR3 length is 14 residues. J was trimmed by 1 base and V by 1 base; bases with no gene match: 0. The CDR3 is CASSLASGSYEQYF. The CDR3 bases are TGTGCCAGCAGCTTAGCTAGCGGGTCCTACGAGCAGTACTTC.

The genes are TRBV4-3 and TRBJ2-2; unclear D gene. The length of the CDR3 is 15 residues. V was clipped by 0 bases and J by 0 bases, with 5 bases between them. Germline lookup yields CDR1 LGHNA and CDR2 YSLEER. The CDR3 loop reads CASSQEVTNTGELFF. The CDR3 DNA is TGCGCCAGCAGCCAAGAGGTCACGAACACCGGGGAGCTGTTTTTT.

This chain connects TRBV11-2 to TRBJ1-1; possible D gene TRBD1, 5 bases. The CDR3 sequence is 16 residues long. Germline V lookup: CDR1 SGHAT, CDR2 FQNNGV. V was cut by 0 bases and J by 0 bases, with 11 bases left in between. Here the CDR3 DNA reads TGTGCCAGCAGCTTAGAGGGGACGGCGATGAACACTGAAGCTTTCTTT. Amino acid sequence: CASSLEGTAMNTEAFF.

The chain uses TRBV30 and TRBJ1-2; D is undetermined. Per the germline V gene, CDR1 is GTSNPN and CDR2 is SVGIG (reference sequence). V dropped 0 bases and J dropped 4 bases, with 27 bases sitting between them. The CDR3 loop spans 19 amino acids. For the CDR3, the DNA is TGTGCCTGGAGTGTAGAGTTTCAATTAGTGGGAACTAAACGCTATGGCTACACCTTC. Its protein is CAWSVEFQLVGTKRYGYTF.

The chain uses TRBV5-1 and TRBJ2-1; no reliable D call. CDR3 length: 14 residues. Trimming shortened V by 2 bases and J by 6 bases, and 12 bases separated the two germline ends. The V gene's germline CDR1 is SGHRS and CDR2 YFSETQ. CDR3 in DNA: TGCGCCAGCAGCTTCCCCCGGTTGGGCAATGAGCAGTTCTTC. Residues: CASSFPRLGNEQFF.

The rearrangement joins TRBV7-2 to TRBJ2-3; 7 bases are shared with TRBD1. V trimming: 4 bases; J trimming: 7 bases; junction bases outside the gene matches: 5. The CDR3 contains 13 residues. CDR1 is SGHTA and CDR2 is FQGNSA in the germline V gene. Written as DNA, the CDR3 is TGTGCCAGCAGCTCCAACAGGGGAAATACGCAGTATTTT. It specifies CASSSNRGNTQYF.

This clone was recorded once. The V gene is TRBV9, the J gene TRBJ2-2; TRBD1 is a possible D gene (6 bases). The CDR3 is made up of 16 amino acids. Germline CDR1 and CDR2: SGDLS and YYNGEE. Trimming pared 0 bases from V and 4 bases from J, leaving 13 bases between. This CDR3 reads CASSVVSQGGTGELFF. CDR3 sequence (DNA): TGTGCCAGCAGCGTAGTGTCACAGGGCGGCACCGGGGAGCTGTTTTTT. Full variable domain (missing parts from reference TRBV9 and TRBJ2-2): DSGVTQTPKHLITATGQRVTLRCSPRSGDLSVYWYQQSLDQGLQFLIQYYNGEERAKGNILERFSAQQFPDLHSELNLSSLELGDSALYFCASSVVSQGGTGELFFGEGSRLTVL.

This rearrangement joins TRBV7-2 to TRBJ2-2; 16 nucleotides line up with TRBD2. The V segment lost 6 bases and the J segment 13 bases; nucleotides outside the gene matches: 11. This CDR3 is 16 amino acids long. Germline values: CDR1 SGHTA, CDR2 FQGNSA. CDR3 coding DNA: TGTGCCAGCAGACGACCGGGACTAGCGGGGGGGCAGGGGCTGTTTTTT. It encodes CASRRPGLAGGQGLFF.

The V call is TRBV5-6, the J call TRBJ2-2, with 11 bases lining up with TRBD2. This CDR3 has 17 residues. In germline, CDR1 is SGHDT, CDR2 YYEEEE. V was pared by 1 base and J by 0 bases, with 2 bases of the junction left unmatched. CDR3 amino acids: CASSLLLAGANTGELFF. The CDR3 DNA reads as TGTGCCAGCAGCTTGCTACTAGCGGGGGCGAACACCGGGGAGCTGTTTTTT.

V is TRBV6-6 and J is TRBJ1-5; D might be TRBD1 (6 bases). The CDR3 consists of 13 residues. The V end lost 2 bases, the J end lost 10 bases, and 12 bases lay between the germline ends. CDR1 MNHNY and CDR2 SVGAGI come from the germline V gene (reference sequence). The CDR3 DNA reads TGTGCCAGCAGTTACAACAGGGAGCAACCCCAGCATTTT. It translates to CASSYNREQPQHF.